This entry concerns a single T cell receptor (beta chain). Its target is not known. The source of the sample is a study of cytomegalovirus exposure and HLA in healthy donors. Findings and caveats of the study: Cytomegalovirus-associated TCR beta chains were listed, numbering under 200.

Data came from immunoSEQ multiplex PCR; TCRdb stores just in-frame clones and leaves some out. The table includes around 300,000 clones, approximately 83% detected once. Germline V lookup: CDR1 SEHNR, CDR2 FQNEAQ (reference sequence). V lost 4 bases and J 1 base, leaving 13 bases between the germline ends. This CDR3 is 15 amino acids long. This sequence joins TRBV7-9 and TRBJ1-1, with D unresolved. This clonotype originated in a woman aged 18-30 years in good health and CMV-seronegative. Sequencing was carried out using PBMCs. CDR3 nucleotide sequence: TGTGCCAGCAGCTCAACTCTTTACAGGAACACTGAAGCTTTCTTT. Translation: CASSSTLYRNTEAFF.